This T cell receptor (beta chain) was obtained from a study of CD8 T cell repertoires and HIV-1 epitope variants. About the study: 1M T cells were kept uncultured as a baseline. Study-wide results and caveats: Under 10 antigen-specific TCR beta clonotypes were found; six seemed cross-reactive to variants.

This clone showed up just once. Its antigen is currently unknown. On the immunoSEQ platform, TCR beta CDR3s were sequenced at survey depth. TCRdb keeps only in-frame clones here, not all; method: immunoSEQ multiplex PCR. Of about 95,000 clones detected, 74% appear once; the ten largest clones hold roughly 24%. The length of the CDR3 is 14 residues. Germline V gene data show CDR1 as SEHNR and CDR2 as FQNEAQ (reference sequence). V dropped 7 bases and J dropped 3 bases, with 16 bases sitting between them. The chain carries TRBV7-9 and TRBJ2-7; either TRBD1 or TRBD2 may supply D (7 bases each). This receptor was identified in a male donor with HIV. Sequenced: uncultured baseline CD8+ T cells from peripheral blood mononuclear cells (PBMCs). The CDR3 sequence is CASTPGGENYEQYF. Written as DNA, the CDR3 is TGTGCCAGCACCCCAGGGGGGGAGAACTACGAGCAGTACTTC.